This T cell receptor beta chain derives from a study of T cell clones after liver transplantation. Study-level background: Immunosuppression withdrawal was tried within 2 years after liver transplantation in this trial. Pre-transplant mixed lymphocyte reactions yielded third-party-reactive TCRbeta sequences as comparators for graft-donor-reactive sequences.

Germline V gene sequence: CDR1 MNHEY, CDR2 SMNVEV (reference sequence). The CDR3 is 14 residues long. V lost 5 bases and J lost 4; bases outside the gene matches: 7. This clone was detected only a few times. Clones were sequenced by immunoSEQ multiplex PCR, and TCRdb holds only the in-frame ones, with some missing. The table lists roughly 70,000 clones, 80% of them singletons. The rearrangement links TRBV27 to TRBJ2-7; TRBD1 matches 8 bases. This sequence originates from a human donor who received a liver transplant. The specimen comprised CD4+ T cells from blood, sampled before liver transplant. This CDR3 reads CASSPRQGSYEQYF. Here the CDR3 DNA reads TGTGCCAGCAGTCCGCGACAGGGGTCGTACGAGCAGTACTTC.